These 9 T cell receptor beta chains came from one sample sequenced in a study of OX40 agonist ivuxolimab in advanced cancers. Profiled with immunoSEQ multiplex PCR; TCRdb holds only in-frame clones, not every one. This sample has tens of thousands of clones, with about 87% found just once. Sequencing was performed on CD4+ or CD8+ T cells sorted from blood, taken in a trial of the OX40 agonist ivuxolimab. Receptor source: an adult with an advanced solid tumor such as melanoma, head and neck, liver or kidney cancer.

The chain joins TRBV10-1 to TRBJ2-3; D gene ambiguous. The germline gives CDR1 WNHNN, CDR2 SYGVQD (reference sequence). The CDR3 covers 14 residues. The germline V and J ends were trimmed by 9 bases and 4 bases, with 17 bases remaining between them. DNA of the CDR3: TGCGCCAGAACCCGGGTCTGTGGGGCAGATACGCAGTATTTT. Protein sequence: CARTRVCGADTQYF.

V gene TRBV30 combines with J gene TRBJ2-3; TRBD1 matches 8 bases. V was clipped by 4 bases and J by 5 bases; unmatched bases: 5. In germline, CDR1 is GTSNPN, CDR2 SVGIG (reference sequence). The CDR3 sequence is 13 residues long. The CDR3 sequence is CAWKGTGRDTQYF. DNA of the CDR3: TGTGCCTGGAAGGGGACAGGACGAGATACGCAGTATTTT.

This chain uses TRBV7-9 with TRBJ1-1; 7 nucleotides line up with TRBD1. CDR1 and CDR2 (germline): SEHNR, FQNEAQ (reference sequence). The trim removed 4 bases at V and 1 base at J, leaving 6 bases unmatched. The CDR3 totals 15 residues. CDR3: CASSYRGGSNTEAFF. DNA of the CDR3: TGTGCCAGCAGCTACAGAGGGGGCTCGAACACTGAAGCTTTCTTT.

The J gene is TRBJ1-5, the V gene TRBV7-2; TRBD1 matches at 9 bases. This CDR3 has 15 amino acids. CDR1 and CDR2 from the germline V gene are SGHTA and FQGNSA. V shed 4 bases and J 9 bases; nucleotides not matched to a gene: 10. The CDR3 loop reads CASSSGTGISPPQHF. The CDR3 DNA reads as TGTGCCAGCAGCTCCGGGACAGGGATTAGTCCGCCCCAGCATTTT. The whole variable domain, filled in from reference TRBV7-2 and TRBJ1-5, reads GAGVSQSPSNKVTEKGKDVELRCDPISGHTALYWYRQSLGQGLEFLIYFQGNSAPDKSGLPSDRFSAERTGGSVSTLTIQRTQQEDSAVYLCASSSGTGISPPQHFGDGTRLSIL.

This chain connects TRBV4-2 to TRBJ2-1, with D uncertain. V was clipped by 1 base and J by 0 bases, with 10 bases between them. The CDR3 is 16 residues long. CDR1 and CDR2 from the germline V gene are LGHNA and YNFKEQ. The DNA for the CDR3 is TGTGCCAGCAGCCAAGGAGGTACATCCTCCTACAATGAGCAGTTCTTC. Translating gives CASSQGGTSSYNEQFF.

Here the CDR3 reads CASSHTGDTYNEQFF. CDR3 sequence (DNA): TGTGCCAGCAGCCATACCGGAGATACCTACAATGAGCAGTTCTTC. The chain uses TRBV27 and TRBJ2-1; D unclear. This CDR3 region has 15 residues. CDR1 and CDR2 (germline): MNHEY, SMNVEV (reference sequence). Trimming took off 6 bases at V and 2 bases at J, with 14 bases between the two ends.

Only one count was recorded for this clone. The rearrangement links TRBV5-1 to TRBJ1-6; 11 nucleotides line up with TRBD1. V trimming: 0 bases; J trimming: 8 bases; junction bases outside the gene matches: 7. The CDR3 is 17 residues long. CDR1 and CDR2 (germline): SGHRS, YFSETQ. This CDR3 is CASSLAGLGQGDSPLHF. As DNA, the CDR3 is TGCGCCAGCAGCTTGGCTGGGTTGGGACAGGGGGATTCACCCCTCCACTTT.

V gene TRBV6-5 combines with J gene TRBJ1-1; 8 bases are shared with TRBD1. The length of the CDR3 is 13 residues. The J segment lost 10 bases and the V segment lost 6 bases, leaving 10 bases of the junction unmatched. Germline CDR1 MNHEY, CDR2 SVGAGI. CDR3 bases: TGTGCCAGCAGGACGACAGGGGCGCCTCGAGCTTTCTTT. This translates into CASRTTGAPRAFF.

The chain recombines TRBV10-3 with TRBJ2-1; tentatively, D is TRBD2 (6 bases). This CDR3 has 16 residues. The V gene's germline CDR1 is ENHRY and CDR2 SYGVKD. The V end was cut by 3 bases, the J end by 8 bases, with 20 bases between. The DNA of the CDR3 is TGTGCCATCAGTGAACCTGGGGGGACCCTCCGTGATGAGCAGTTCTTC. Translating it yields CAISEPGGTLRDEQFF.